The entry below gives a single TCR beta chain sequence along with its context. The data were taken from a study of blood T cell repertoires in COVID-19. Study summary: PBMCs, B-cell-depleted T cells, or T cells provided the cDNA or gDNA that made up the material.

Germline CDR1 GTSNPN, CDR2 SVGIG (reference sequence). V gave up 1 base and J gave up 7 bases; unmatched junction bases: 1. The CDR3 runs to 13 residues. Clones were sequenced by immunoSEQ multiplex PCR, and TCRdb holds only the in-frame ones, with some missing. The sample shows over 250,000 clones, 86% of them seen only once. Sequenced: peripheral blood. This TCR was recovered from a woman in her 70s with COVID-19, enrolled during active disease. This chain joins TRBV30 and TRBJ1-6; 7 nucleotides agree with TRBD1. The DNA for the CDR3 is TGTGCCTGGAGTGGACAGGGAAATTCACCCCTCCACTTT. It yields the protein CAWSGQGNSPLHF.